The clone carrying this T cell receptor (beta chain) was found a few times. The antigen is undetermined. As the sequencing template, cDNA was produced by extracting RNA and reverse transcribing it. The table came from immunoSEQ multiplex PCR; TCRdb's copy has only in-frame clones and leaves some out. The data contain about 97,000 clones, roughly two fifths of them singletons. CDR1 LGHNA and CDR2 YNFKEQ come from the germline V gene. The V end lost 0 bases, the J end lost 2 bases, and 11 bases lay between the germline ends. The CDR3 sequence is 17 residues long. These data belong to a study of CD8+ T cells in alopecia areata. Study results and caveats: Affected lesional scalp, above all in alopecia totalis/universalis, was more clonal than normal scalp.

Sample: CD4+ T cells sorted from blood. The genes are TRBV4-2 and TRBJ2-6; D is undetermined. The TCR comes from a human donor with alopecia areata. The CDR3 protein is CASSQDQSNTGANVLTF. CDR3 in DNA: TGTGCCAGCAGCCAAGATCAAAGTAACACTGGGGCCAACGTCCTGACTTTC.